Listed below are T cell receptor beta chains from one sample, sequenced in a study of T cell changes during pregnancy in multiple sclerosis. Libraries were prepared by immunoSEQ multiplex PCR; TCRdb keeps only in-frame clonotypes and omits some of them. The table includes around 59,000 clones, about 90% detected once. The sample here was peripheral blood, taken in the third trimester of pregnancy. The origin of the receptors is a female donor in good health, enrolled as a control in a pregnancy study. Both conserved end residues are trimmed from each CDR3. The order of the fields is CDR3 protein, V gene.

CDR3: ASSQEGWAERGQETQY
V: TRBV4-1

CDR3: ASSPPGQGANYGYT
V: TRBV5-4

CDR3: ASSLFSGTDYNEQF
V: TRBV5-1

CDR3: SARGSGAPF
V: TRBV20-1

CDR3: ASSIGWEVSYEQY
V: TRBV19

CDR3: ASSYSDRNTEAF
V: TRBV6-6

CDR3: ASSLEAGDNSPLH
V: TRBV5-1

CDR3: SVEEKRGEQY
V: TRBV29-1

CDR3: ASSQDSGGWNTGELF
V: TRBV4-1

CDR3: ARTGVNTEAF
V: TRBV30

CDR3: SAGRPDTYEQY
V: TRBV29-1

CDR3: AIRGEDLKGYT
V: TRBV10-3

CDR3: ASRQQGAFSYEQY
V: TRBV28

CDR3: ASSSWDRGSTEAF
V: TRBV7-9

CDR3: ASSLESGTSGSNEQF
V: TRBV7-9

CDR3: SVSGETGELF
V: TRBV29-1

CDR3: ASSQENSYNYGYT
V: TRBV14

CDR3: ASSPSEAGNYGYT
V: TRBV18